This T cell receptor (beta chain) was sequenced in a study of T cell responses to AZD1222 COVID-19 vaccine. Study-wide context: Some second doses came at about 4 weeks and others at about 12 weeks; these were pooled.

V lost 3 bases and J lost 0; bases outside the gene matches: 11. The germline CDR1 and CDR2 sequences are SGHKS and YYEKEE (reference sequence). The CDR3 spans 18 residues. This clone appeared a single time. Produced via immunoSEQ multiplex PCR; TCRdb's table is partial and in-frame only. The data show some 200,000 clones, around 94% seen once. The clonotype originates from an adult in good health. The chain links TRBV5-5 to TRBJ1-4; 7 positions match TRBD1. Sequencing was performed on peripheral blood, taken on day 0 of AZD1222 vaccination. This CDR3 is CASSYKRDRPATNEKLFF. CDR3 coding DNA: TGTGCCAGCAGCTATAAAAGGGACAGACCTGCAACTAATGAAAAACTGTTTTTT.